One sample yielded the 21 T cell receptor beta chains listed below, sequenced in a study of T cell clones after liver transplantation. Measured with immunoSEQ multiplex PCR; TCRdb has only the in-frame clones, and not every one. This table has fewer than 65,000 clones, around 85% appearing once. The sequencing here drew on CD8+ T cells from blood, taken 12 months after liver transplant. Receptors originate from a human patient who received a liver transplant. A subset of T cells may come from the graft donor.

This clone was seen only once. This chain's CDR3 is CASSLGLAGVNQETQYF. In DNA form, the CDR3 reads TGTGCCAGCAGCTTAGGACTAGCGGGAGTGAACCAAGAGACCCAGTACTTC. The chain links TRBV11-2 to TRBJ2-5; 12 bases agree with TRBD2. The CDR3 totals 17 residues. The V and J ends lost 1 base and 0 bases, in that order; junction bases with no gene match: 3. Germline-derived CDR1 and CDR2 are SGHAT and FQNNGV.

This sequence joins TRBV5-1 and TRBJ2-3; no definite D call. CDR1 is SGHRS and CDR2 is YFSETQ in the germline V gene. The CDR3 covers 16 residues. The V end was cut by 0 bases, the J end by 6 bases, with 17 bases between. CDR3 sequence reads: CASSLGFGPTLDTQYF. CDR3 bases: TGCGCCAGCAGCTTGGGCTTTGGCCCCACACTTGATACGCAGTATTTT.

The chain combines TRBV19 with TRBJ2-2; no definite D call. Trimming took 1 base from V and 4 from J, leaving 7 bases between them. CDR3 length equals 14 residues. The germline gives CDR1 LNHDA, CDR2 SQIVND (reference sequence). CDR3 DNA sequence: TGTGCCAGTAGTATAGGACTTACCACCGGGGAGCTGTTTTTT. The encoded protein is CASSIGLTTGELFF.

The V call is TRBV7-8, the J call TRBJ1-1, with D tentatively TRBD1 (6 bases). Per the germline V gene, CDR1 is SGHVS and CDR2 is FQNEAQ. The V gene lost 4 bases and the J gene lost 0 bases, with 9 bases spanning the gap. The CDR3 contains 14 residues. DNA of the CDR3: TGTGCCAGCAGCTGGGGGCAGCTGAACACTGAAGCTTTCTTT. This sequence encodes CASSWGQLNTEAFF.

The CDR3 DNA reads TGTGCCAGCAGTGAAGGACTTGCCGCTAACTATGGCTACACCTTC. Residues: CASSEGLAANYGYTF. The chain joins TRBV2 to TRBJ1-2; no reliable D call. Trimming stripped 1 base from V and 0 bases from J, with 9 bases between. In germline, CDR1 is SNHLY, CDR2 FYNNEI. The CDR3 spans 15 residues.

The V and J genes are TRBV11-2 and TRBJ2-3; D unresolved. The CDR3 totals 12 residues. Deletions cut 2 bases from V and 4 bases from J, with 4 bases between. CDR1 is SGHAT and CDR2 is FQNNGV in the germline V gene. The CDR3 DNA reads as TGTGCCAGCAGCTTATATCCAGATACGCAGTATTTT. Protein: CASSLYPDTQYF.

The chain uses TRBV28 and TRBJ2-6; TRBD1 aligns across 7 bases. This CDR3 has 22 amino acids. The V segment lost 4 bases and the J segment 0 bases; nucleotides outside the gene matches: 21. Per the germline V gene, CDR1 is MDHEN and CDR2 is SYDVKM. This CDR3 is CASSSSRRYSGTDTSGANVLTF. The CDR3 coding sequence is TGTGCCAGCAGTTCCTCCCGACGTTATTCCGGGACAGATACCTCTGGGGCCAACGTCCTGACTTTC.

The CDR3 DNA follows: TGTGCCAGTAGTATAGTAGCAGCATCCTACGAGCAGTACTTC. Translating it yields CASSIVAASYEQYF. The genes are TRBV19 and TRBJ2-7; no clear D gene. V was shortened by 1 base and J by 1 base, with 8 bases between the two germline ends. Germline V gives CDR1 LNHDA, CDR2 SQIVND (reference sequence). This CDR3 spans 14 amino acids.

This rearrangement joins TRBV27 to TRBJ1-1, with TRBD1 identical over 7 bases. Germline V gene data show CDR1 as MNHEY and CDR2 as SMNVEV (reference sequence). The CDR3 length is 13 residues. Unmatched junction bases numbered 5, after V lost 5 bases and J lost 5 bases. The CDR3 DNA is TGTGCCAGCAGTCCCATGACAGGGACTGAAGCTTTCTTT. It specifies CASSPMTGTEAFF.

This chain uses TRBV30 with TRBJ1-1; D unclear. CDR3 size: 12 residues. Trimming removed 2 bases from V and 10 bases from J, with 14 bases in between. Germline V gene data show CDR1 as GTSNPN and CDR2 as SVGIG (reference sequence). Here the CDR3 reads CAWSPFGVGAFF. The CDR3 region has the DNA TGTGCCTGGAGTCCTTTCGGTGTGGGAGCTTTCTTT.

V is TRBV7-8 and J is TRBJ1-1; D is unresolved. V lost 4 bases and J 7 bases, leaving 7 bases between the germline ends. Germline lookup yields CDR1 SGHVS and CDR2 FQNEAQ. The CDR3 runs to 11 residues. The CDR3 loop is CASSSEVEAFF. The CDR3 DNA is TGTGCCAGCAGCTCCGAGGTTGAAGCTTTCTTT.

CDR3 amino acids: CAWSASSGSEQYF. CDR3 nucleotides: TGTGCCTGGAGTGCGTCTAGCGGGAGCGAGCAGTACTTC. This chain joins TRBV30 and TRBJ2-7, with 10 nucleotides matching TRBD2. The germline CDR1 and CDR2 sequences are GTSNPN and SVGIG (reference sequence). There are 13 residues in the CDR3. The trim removed 1 base at V and 6 bases at J, leaving 3 bases unmatched.

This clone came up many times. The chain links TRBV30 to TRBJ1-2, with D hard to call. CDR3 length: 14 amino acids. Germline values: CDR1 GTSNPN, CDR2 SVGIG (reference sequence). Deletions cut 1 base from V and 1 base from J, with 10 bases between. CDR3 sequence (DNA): TGTGCCTGGAGTGGGGAAGTATTTAACTATGGCTACACCTTC. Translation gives CAWSGEVFNYGYTF.

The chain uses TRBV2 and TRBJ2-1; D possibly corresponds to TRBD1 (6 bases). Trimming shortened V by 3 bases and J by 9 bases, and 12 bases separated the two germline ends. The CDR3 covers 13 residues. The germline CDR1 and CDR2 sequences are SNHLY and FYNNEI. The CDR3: CASSDTGLGEQFF. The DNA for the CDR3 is TGTGCCAGCAGTGATACAGGGTTGGGTGAGCAGTTCTTC.

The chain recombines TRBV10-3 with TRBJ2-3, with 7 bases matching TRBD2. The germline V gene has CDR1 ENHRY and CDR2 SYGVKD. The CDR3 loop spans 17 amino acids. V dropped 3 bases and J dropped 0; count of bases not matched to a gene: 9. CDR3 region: CAISEGASGLSTDTQYF. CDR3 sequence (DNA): TGTGCCATCAGTGAAGGGGCTAGCGGCCTCAGCACAGATACGCAGTATTTT.

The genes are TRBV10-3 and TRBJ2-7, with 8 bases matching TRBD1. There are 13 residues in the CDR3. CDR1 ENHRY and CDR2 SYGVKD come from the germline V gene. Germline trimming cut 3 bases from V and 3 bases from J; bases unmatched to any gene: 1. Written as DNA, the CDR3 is TGTGCCATCAGTGAACAGGGGGGCTACGAGCAGTACTTC. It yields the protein CAISEQGGYEQYF.

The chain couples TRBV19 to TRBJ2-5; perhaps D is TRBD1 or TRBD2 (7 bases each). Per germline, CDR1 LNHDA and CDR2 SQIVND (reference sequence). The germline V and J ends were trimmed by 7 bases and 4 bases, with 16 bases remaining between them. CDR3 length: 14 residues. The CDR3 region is CASTPGGGGETQYF. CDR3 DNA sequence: TGTGCCAGTACTCCAGGGGGAGGGGGAGAGACCCAGTACTTC.

The CDR3 is CASQLRLADLTDTQYF. The CDR3 region has the DNA TGTGCCAGCCAGTTACGTCTAGCGGACCTCACAGATACGCAGTATTTT. This rearrangement joins TRBV27 to TRBJ2-3; 7 bases map to TRBD2. The CDR3 is made up of 16 amino acids. The trim removed 8 bases at V and 2 bases at J, leaving 13 bases unmatched. Germline assignment: CDR1 MNHEY and CDR2 SMNVEV (reference sequence).

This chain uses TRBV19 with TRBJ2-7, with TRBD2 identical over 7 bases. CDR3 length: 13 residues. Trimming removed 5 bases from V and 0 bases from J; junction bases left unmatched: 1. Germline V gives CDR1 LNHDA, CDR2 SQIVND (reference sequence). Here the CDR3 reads CASSLAASYEQYF. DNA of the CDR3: TGTGCCAGTAGTCTAGCGGCCTCCTACGAGCAGTACTTC.

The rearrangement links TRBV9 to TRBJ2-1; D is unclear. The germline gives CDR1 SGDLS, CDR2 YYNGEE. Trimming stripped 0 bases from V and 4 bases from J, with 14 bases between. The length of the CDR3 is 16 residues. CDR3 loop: CASSVGPLVGYNEQFF. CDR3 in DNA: TGTGCCAGCAGCGTAGGACCACTCGTGGGTTACAATGAGCAGTTCTTC.

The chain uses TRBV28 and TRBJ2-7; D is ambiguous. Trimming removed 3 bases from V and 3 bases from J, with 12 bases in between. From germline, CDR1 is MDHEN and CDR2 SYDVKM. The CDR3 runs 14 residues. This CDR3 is CASSLLLTLYEQYF. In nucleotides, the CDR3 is TGTGCCAGCAGTTTGCTTCTTACGCTCTACGAGCAGTACTTC. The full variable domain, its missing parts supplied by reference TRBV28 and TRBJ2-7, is DVKVTQSSRYLVKRTGEKVFLECVQDMDHENMFWYRQDPGLGLRLIYFSYDVKMKEKGDIPEGYSVSREKKERFSLILESASTNQTSMYLCASSLLLTLYEQYFGPGTRLTVT.